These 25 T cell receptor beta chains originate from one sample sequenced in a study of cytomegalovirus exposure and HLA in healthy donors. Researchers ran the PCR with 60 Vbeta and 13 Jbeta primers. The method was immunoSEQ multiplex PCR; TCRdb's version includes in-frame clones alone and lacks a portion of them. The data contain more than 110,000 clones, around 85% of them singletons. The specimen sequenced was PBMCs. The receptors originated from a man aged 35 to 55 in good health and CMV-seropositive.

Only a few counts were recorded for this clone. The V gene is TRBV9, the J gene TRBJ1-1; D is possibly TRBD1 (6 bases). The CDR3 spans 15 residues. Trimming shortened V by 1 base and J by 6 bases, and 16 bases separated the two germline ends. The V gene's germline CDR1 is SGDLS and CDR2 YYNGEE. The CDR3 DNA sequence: TGTGCCAGCAGCGTAACTCCAGCTAAGGGGGCTGAAGCTTTCTTT. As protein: CASSVTPAKGAEAFF. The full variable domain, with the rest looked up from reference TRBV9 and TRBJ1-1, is DSGVTQTPKHLITATGQRVTLRCSPRSGDLSVYWYQQSLDQGLQFLIQYYNGEERAKGNILERFSAQQFPDLHSELNLSSLELGDSALYFCASSVTPAKGAEAFFGQGTRLTVV.

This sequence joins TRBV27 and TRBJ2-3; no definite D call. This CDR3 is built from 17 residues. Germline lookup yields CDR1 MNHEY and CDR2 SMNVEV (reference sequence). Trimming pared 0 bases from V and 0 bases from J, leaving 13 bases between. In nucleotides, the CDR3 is TGTGCCAGCAGTTTATCCCCACTGGGCCCTAGCACAGATACGCAGTATTTT. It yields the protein CASSLSPLGPSTDTQYF.

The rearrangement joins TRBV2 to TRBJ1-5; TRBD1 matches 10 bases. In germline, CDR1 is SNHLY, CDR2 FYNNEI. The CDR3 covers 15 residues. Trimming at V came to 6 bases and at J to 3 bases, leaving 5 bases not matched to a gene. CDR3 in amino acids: CASSDRGLDNQPQHF. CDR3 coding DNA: TGTGCCAGCAGCGACAGGGGGCTCGACAATCAGCCCCAGCATTTT. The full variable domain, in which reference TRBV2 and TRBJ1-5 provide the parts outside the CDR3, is EPEVTQTPSHQVTQMGQEVILRCVPISNHLYFYWYRQILGQKVEFLVSFYNNEISEKSEIFDDQFSVERPDGSNFTLKIRSTKLEDSAMYFCASSDRGLDNQPQHFGDGTRLSIL.

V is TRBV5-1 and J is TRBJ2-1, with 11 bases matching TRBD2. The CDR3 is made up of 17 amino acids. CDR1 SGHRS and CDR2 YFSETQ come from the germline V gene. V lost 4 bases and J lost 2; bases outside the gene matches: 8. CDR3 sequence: CASSPFPLAGAYNEQFF. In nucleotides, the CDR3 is TGCGCCAGCAGCCCCTTCCCACTAGCGGGAGCCTACAATGAGCAGTTCTTC.

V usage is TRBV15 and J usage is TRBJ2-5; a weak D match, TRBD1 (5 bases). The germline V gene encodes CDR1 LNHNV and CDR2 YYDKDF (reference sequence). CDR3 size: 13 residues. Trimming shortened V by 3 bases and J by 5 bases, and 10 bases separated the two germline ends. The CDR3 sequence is CATSRAGFETQYF. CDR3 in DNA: TGTGCCACCAGCAGGGCAGGGTTCGAGACCCAGTACTTC. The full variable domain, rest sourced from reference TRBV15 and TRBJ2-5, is DAMVIQNPRYQVTQFGKPVTLSCSQTLNHNVMYWYQQKSSQAPKLLFHYYDKDFNNEADTPDNFQSRRPNTSFCFLDIRSPGLGDTAMYLCATSRAGFETQYFGPGTRLLVL.

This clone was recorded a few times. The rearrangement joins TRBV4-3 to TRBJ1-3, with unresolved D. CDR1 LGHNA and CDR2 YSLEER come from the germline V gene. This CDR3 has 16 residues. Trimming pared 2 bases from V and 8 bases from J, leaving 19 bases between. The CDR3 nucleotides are TGCGCCAGCAGCCAAAGGGTTGAGCGGGAGGGCCACACCATATATTTT. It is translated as CASSQRVEREGHTIYF.

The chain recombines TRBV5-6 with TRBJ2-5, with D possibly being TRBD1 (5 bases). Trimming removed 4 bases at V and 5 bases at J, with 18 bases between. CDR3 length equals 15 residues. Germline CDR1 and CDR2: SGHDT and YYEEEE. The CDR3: CASSPPGHRSETQYF. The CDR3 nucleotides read TGTGCCAGCAGCCCTCCAGGACACCGATCCGAGACCCAGTACTTC. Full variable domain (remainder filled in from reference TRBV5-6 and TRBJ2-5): DAGVTQSPTHLIKTRGQQVTLRCSPKSGHDTVSWYQQALGQGPQFIFQYYEEEERQRGNFPDRFSGHQFPNYSSELNVNALLLGDSALYLCASSPPGHRSETQYFGPGTRLLVL.

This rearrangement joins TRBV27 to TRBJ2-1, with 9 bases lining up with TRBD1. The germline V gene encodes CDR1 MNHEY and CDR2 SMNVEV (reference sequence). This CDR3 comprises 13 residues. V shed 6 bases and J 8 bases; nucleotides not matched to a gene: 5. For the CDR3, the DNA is TGTGCCAGCAGCCCGGGACAGGGCGATGAGCAGTTCTTC. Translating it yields CASSPGQGDEQFF.

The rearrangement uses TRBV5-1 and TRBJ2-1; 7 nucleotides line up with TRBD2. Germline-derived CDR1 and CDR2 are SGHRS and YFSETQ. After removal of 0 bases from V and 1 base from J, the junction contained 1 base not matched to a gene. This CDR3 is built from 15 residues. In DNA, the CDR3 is TGCGCCAGCAGCTTGGGCGGGGGTTCCTACAATGAGCAGTTCTTC. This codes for CASSLGGGSYNEQFF.

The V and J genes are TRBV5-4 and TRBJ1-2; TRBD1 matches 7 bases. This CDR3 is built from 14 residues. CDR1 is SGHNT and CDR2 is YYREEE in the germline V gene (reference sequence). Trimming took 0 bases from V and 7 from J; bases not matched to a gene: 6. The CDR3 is CASSLGQGYTGYTF. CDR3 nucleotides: TGTGCCAGCAGCTTGGGACAGGGATATACTGGCTACACCTTC. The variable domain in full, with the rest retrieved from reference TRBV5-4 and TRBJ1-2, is ETGVTQSPTHLIKTRGQQVTLRCSSQSGHNTVSWYQQALGQGPQFIFQYYREEENGRGNFPPRFSGLQFPNYSSELNVNALELDDSALYLCASSLGQGYTGYTFGSGTRLTVV.

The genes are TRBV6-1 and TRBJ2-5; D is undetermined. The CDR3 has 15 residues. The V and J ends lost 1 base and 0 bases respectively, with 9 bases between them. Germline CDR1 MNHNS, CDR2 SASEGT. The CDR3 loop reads CASSEGLLYQETQYF. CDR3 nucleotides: TGTGCCAGCAGTGAAGGACTCTTGTACCAAGAGACCCAGTACTTC.

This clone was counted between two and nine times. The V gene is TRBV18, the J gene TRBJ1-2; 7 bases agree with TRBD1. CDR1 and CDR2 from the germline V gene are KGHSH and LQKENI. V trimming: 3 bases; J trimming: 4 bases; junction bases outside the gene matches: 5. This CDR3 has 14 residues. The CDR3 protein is CASSPRDRSYGYTF. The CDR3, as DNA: TGTGCCAGCTCACCCAGGGACAGATCCTATGGCTACACCTTC.

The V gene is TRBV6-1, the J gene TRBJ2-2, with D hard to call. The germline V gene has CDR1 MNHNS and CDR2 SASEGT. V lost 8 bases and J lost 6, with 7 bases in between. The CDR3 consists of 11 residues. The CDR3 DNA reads TGTGCCAGCCGACTGGCCGGGGAGCTGTTTTTT. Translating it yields CASRLAGELFF.

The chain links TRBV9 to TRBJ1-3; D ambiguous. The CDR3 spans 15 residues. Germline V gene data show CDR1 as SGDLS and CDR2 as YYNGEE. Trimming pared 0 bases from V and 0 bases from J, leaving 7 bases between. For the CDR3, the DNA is TGTGCCAGCAGCGTAGGAGGAAGCTCTGGAAACACCATATATTTT. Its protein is CASSVGGSSGNTIYF. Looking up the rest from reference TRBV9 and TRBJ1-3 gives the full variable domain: DSGVTQTPKHLITATGQRVTLRCSPRSGDLSVYWYQQSLDQGLQFLIQYYNGEERAKGNILERFSAQQFPDLHSELNLSSLELGDSALYFCASSVGGSSGNTIYFGEGSWLTVV.

CDR3 region: CASSQGTGTLYEQYF. The CDR3 nucleotides read TGCGCCAGCAGCCAGGGGACAGGAACCCTCTACGAGCAGTACTTC. The chain recombines TRBV4-1 with TRBJ2-7; TRBD1 matches 8 bases. V lost 3 bases to trimming and J lost 3 bases; unmatched junction nucleotides: 7. Germline V gives CDR1 MGHRA, CDR2 YSYEKL. This CDR3 contains 15 residues.

In DNA, the CDR3 is TGTGCCAGCAGTCTAGACAGGGGCGAGTACAATGAGCAGTTCTTC. Its protein product is CASSLDRGEYNEQFF. The V gene is TRBV2, the J gene TRBJ2-1; 8 bases align to TRBD1. CDR1 SNHLY and CDR2 FYNNEI come from the germline V gene. V lost 5 bases and J lost 4; bases outside the gene matches: 7. The CDR3 consists of 15 residues.

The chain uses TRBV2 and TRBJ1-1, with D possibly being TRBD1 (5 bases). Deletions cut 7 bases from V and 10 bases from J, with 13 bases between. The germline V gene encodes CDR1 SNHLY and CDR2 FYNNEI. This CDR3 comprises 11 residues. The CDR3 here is CASKLLGGAFF. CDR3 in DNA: TGTGCCAGCAAATTATTGGGGGGAGCTTTCTTT.

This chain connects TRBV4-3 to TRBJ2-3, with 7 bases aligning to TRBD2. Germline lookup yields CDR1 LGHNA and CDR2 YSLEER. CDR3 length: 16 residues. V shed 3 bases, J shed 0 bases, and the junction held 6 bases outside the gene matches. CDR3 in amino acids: CASSQGSGLSTDTQYF. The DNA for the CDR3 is TGCGCCAGCAGCCAGGGTAGCGGGTTGAGCACAGATACGCAGTATTTT.

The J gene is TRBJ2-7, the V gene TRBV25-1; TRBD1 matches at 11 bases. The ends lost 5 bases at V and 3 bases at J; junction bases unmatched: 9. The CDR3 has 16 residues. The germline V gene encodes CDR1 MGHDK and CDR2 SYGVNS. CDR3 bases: TGTGCCAGCAGTTTCCCCGGGACAGGGGGTATCTACGAGCAGTACTTC. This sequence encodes CASSFPGTGGIYEQYF.

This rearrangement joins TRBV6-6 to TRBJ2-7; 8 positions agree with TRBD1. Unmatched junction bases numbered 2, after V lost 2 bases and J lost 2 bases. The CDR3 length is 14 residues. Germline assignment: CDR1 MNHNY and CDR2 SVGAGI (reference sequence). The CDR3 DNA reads TGTGCCAGCAGTTACGGGACAGGAGCCTACGAGCAGTACTTC. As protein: CASSYGTGAYEQYF.

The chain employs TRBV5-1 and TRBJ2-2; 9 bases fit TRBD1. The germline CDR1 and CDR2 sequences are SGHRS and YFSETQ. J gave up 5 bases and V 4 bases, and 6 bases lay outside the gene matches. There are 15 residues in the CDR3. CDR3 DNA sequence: TGCGCCAGCAGCGGGTCGACAGGGGGAACCGGGGAGCTGTTTTTT. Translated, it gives CASSGSTGGTGELFF.

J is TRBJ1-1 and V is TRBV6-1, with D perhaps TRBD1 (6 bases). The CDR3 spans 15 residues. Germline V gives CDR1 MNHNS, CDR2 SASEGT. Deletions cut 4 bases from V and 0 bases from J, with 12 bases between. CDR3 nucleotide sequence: TGTGCCAGCAGTGGCGCAGGGGCAATGAACACTGAAGCTTTCTTT. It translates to CASSGAGAMNTEAFF.

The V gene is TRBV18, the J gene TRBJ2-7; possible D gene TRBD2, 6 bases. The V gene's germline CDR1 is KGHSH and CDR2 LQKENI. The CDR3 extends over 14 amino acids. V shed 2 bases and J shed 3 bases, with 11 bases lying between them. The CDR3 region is CASSPGGISYEQYF. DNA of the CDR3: TGTGCCAGCTCACCAGGCGGGATCAGCTACGAGCAGTACTTC.

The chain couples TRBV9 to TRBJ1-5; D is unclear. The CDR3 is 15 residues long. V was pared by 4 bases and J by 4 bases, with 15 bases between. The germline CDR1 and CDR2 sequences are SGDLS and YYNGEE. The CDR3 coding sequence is TGTGCCAGCAGCCCCGGCCTCGGCGGGAATCAGCCCCAGCATTTT. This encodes CASSPGLGGNQPQHF. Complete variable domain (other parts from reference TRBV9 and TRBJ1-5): DSGVTQTPKHLITATGQRVTLRCSPRSGDLSVYWYQQSLDQGLQFLIQYYNGEERAKGNILERFSAQQFPDLHSELNLSSLELGDSALYFCASSPGLGGNQPQHFGDGTRLSIL.

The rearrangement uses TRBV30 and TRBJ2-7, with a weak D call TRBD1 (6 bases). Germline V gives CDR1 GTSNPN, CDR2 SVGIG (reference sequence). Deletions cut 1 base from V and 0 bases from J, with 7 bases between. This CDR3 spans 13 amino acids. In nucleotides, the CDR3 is TGTGCCTGGAGTGGACAGGTCTCCTACGAGCAGTACTTC. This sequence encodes CAWSGQVSYEQYF. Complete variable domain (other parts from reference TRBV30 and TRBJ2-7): SQTIHQWPATLVQPVGSPLSLECTVEGTSNPNLYWYRQAAGRGLQLLFYSVGIGQISSEVPQNLSASRPQDRQFILSSKKLLLSDSGFYLCAWSGQVSYEQYFGPGTRLTVT.